The 17 T cell receptor beta chains below come from one sample, sequenced in a study of cytomegalovirus exposure and HLA in healthy donors. With 60 Vbeta and 13 Jbeta primers, the PCR was carried out. Some clones are missing from TCRdb's copy, which holds only in-frame ones; the method was immunoSEQ multiplex PCR. The table shows roughly 100,000 clones, with over 80% occurring only once. Sample: PBMCs. These receptors were taken from a female donor in good health and CMV-seropositive.

This clone was seen more than once but under ten times. This rearrangement joins TRBV5-6 to TRBJ1-6; 7 nucleotides match TRBD1. The germline gives CDR1 SGHDT, CDR2 YYEEEE. CDR3 length: 14 residues. Trimming took 4 bases from V and 9 from J; bases not matched to a gene: 7. As DNA, the CDR3 is TGTGCCAGCAGCCAAGGACAGGCAGGTTCACCCCTCCACTTT. Encoded protein: CASSQGQAGSPLHF.

This clone was observed once. This sequence joins TRBV10-3 and TRBJ2-1; D not certain. This CDR3 region has 16 residues. CDR1 is ENHRY and CDR2 is SYGVKD in the germline V gene. Trimming took off 2 bases at V and 4 bases at J, with 15 bases between the two ends. The CDR3 DNA reads as TGTGCCATCAGTGAGGACCATAGCAGTGGTTACAATGAGCAGTTCTTC. This sequence encodes CAISEDHSSGYNEQFF.

The chain recombines TRBV6-5 with TRBJ2-7, with a possible D match to TRBD2 (6 bases). The CDR3 extends over 15 amino acids. CDR1 MNHEY and CDR2 SVGAGI come from the germline V gene. With 6 bases removed from V and 2 bases from J, the gap between germline ends came to 17 bases. CDR3 sequence reads: CASSPRAGTTYEQYF. The CDR3 region has the DNA TGTGCCAGCAGCCCTAGAGCGGGCACAACCTACGAGCAGTACTTC.

V usage is TRBV6-5 and J usage is TRBJ1-2; 8 bases agree with TRBD1. The V segment lost 0 bases and the J segment 8 bases; nucleotides outside the gene matches: 8. Germline lookup yields CDR1 MNHEY and CDR2 SVGAGI. The CDR3 is 15 amino acids. This chain's CDR3 is CASSYSSQGAGGYTF. The CDR3 DNA reads TGTGCCAGCAGTTACTCGTCCCAGGGGGCCGGGGGCTACACCTTC.

The gene calls are TRBV11-3 and TRBJ1-1, with D hard to call. Germline loops: CDR1 SGHNT, CDR2 YENEEA. This CDR3 comprises 13 residues. The V end was cut by 5 bases, the J end by 6 bases, with 13 bases between. The CDR3 protein is CASSLARGAEAFF. The CDR3 DNA reads TGTGCCAGCAGCCTCGCACGGGGAGCTGAAGCTTTCTTT.

This clone was picked up a small number of times. The chain employs TRBV28 and TRBJ1-4; TRBD1 aligns across 8 bases. J was trimmed by 5 bases and V by 8 bases; bases with no gene match: 7. In germline, CDR1 is MDHEN, CDR2 SYDVKM. This CDR3 is 14 amino acids long. The CDR3 coding sequence is TGTGCCAGCCTCCCAGGGGGCAGGAATGAAAAACTGTTTTTT. Its translation: CASLPGGRNEKLFF.

The chain employs TRBV23-1 and TRBJ1-6, with 9 bases identical to TRBD1. TRBV23-1 is an open reading frame whose function is uncertain. Losses at the gene ends were 2 bases for V and 6 bases for J; bases not matched to a gene: 2. This CDR3 has 15 amino acids. CDR3 sequence reads: CASSQKDRGNSPLHF. The DNA for the CDR3 is TGCGCCAGCAGTCAAAAGGACAGGGGTAATTCACCCCTCCACTTT.

The chain is built from TRBV6-4 and TRBJ2-2, with D possibly TRBD2 on 6 matching bases. This CDR3 has 14 residues. Germline V gene lookup returns CDR1 MRHNA and CDR2 SNTAGT. The ends were cut back, 5 bases at V and 2 bases at J, with 9 bases in the middle. The CDR3 bases are TGTGCCAGCAGTCGCGGGACCAACACCGGGGAGCTGTTTTTT. It yields the protein CASSRGTNTGELFF.

The chain employs TRBV7-9 and TRBJ1-6; 11 bases are shared with TRBD1. The germline gives CDR1 SEHNR, CDR2 FQNEAQ (reference sequence). The CDR3 runs to 14 residues. J was trimmed by 8 bases and V by 6 bases; bases with no gene match: 3. This CDR3 reads CASSWGQGDSPLHF. As DNA, the CDR3 is TGTGCCAGCAGTTGGGGACAGGGGGATTCACCCCTCCACTTT.

The chain uses TRBV6-5 and TRBJ1-2; 9 bases agree with TRBD1. This CDR3 has 14 residues. Germline V gives CDR1 MNHEY, CDR2 SVGAGI. V shed 3 bases and J 8 bases; nucleotides not matched to a gene: 7. The CDR3 nucleotides read TGTGCCAGCAGTTATAACAGGGGGCCAGGCGGCTACACCTTC. It yields the protein CASSYNRGPGGYTF.

The V and J genes are TRBV27 and TRBJ2-1; 12 bases align to TRBD2. Losses at the gene ends were 5 bases for V and 4 bases for J; bases not matched to a gene: 0. This CDR3 is 14 amino acids long. The germline gives CDR1 MNHEY, CDR2 SMNVEV (reference sequence). In nucleotides, the CDR3 is TGTGCCAGCAGTCTAGCGGGAGGGTACAATGAGCAGTTCTTC. This gives the protein CASSLAGGYNEQFF.

The chain recombines TRBV6-1 with TRBJ1-1; D is unclear. Germline values: CDR1 MNHNS, CDR2 SASEGT. With 1 base removed from V and 10 bases from J, the gap between germline ends came to 7 bases. The CDR3 length is 11 residues. DNA of the CDR3: TGTGCCAGCAGTGAAGTACGGGGAGCTTTCTTT. It specifies CASSEVRGAFF.

V gene TRBV7-9 combines with J gene TRBJ2-1; TRBD2 aligns across 8 bases. The CDR3 consists of 14 residues. The germline V gene encodes CDR1 SEHNR and CDR2 FQNEAQ (reference sequence). Trimming removed 5 bases from V and 7 bases from J; junction bases left unmatched: 7. This CDR3 is CASSPPGGRNEQFF. Written as DNA, the CDR3 is TGTGCCAGCAGCCCACCGGGGGGGCGAAATGAGCAGTTCTTC.

V and J are TRBV4-2 and TRBJ2-2; 10 bases align to TRBD1. This CDR3 is built from 15 residues. Trimming cost V 2 bases and J 5 bases; bases outside gene matches: 2. The germline V gene has CDR1 LGHNA and CDR2 YNFKEQ. This CDR3 reads CASSQPGQGTGELFF. In DNA form, the CDR3 reads TGTGCCAGCAGCCAACCGGGACAGGGGACCGGGGAGCTGTTTTTT.

The V and J genes are TRBV30 and TRBJ2-1, with a tentative D call TRBD1 (6 bases). The length of the CDR3 is 11 residues. Germline CDR1 and CDR2: GTSNPN and SVGIG (reference sequence). Trimming stripped 2 bases from V and 7 bases from J, with 6 bases between. DNA for the CDR3: TGTGCCTGGAGTACAGGGAATGAGCAGTTCTTC. This codes for CAWSTGNEQFF.

The gene calls are TRBV11-1 and TRBJ2-5, with 13 positions matching TRBD2. There are 16 residues in the CDR3. Germline CDR1 and CDR2: SGHAT and FQDESV (reference sequence). V dropped 5 bases and J dropped 0; count of bases not matched to a gene: 3. CDR3 loop: CASSPTSGRDQETQYF. The CDR3 DNA sequence: TGTGCCAGCAGCCCCACTAGCGGGAGGGACCAAGAGACCCAGTACTTC. Full variable domain (remainder filled in from reference TRBV11-1 and TRBJ2-5): EAEVAQSPRYKITEKSQAVAFWCDPISGHATLYWYRQILGQGPELLVQFQDESVVDDSQLPKDRFSAERLKGVDSTLKIQPAELGDSAMYLCASSPTSGRDQETQYFGPGTRLLVL.

V is TRBV2 and J is TRBJ2-7; D is ambiguous. The V end was cut by 3 bases, the J end by 3 bases, with 6 bases between. The CDR3 has 12 amino acids. Germline values: CDR1 SNHLY, CDR2 FYNNEI. The CDR3 DNA sequence: TGTGCCAGCAGTGATCGTCGCTACGAGCAGTACTTC. Protein product: CASSDRRYEQYF.